The rows below give T cell receptor beta chains drawn from one sample of a study of T-cell reconstitution after alpha-beta-depleted transplantation in children. Using its own MiXCR run on the PCR reads, TCRdb lists one record per CDR3 protein. The table includes a few hundred thousand distinct CDR3 sequences, 10% to 15% detected once. The sample was PBMCs, mostly from graft donor cells, taken 360 days after TCRalphabeta/CD19-depleted stem cell transplant. Source of these receptors: a male patient aged 10 to 17 who had a stem cell transplant for acute myeloid leukemia, so the T cells may come from the graft donor. The CDR3 runs from the conserved cysteine through the conserved F or W. Each record gives: J gene, clone size, D gene, V gene, CDR3 DNA, CDR3 protein. The D gene is left open where the match is weak. The listing skips clone size in some rows; elsewhere it reads once, few, many or a size class.

TRBJ2-1 few TRBD1 TRBV6-4 TGTGCCAGAACTGGGACAGGGGACCCCGATGAGCAGTTCTTC CARTGTGDPDEQFF
TRBJ2-7 many TRBD1 TRBV14 TGTGCCAGCAGCCCATGGGACAGGGCTTTCCCCTACGAGCAGTACTTC CASSPWDRAFPYEQYF
TRBJ2-5 few TRBD2 TRBV12-3/TRBV12-4 TGTGCCAGCAGTCAGCTACGAGCACACGGGGGGGAGACCCAGTACTTC CASSQLRAHGGETQYF
TRBJ2-7 many TRBD1 TRBV12-3/TRBV12-4 TGTGCCAGCAGTTTAGCGGGACAGGGCCCGCCTTTTTCCTACGAGCAGTACTTC CASSLAGQGPPFSYEQYF
TRBJ2-7 many - TRBV29-1 TGCAGCGTTGGGCCCGGGACACAAGGCTACGAGCAGTACTTC CSVGPGTQGYEQYF
TRBJ2-1 few - TRBV20-1 TGCAGTGCTAGACTAGCGCGAGGGACGTTAAGTGAGCAGTTCTTC CSARLARGTLSEQFF
TRBJ2-7 few - TRBV4-3 TGCGCCAGCAGCCAAGATAGGGCTAGCGCGAGAGAGCAGTACTTC CASSQDRASAREQYF
TRBJ2-7 few - TRBV7-2 TGTGCCAGCAGCTTAGATCATTTGGATTGGTGGAACTTC CASSLDHLDWWNF
TRBJ2-7 few - TRBV20-1 TGCAGTGCTAGAGTGGGACTGCTTGGGGGCGAGCAGTACTTC CSARVGLLGGEQYF
TRBJ2-4 - - TRBV5-6 TGTGCCAGCAGCTTAGGGCCAGCCCTTAAAAACATTCAGTACTTC CASSLGPALKNIQYF
TRBJ2-1 few TRBD1 TRBV27 TGTGCCAGCAGCGAGGGGGACAGGGGGCTCAGCTCCTACAATGAGCAGTTCTTC CASSEGDRGLSSYNEQFF